The next 28 T cell receptor beta chains were all read from a single sample in a study of T cell responses to AZD1222 COVID-19 vaccine. Method: immunoSEQ multiplex PCR; TCRdb's copy keeps in-frame clones and lacks some. This sample has some 86,000 clones, with 80% found just once. Sequenced here: peripheral blood, sampled on day 0 of AZD1222 vaccination. These receptor sequences come from an adult in good health.

V and J are TRBV18 and TRBJ1-5; D remains ambiguous. CDR1 and CDR2 from the germline V gene are KGHSH and LQKENI. The CDR3 has 15 residues. V was pared by 3 bases and J by 5 bases, with 14 bases between. The DNA of the CDR3 is TGTGCCAGCTCACCGGACCGCACCCTTTATCAGCCCCAGCATTTT. Translation: CASSPDRTLYQPQHF.

To note about this clone: The junction and the germline gene differ at one end; a read error may be behind it. CDR3 sequence: CASSQVIAGGSVF. The CDR3 DNA sequence: TGCGCCAGCAGCCAAGTGATAGCGGGGGGGTCAGTCTTC. The V call is TRBV4-1, the J call TRBJ2-1, with 11 nucleotides matching TRBD2. Germline CDR1 is MGHRA and CDR2 is YSYEKL. The CDR3 totals 13 residues.

The rearrangement uses TRBV4-2 and TRBJ2-7, with D tentatively TRBD1 (6 bases). This CDR3 has 15 amino acids. Germline CDR1 LGHNA, CDR2 YNFKEQ. V was clipped by 9 bases and J by 4 bases, with 22 bases between them. The CDR3 bases are TGTGCCAGGGCTTCGGGAAGCAGGGGCTTGTACGAGCAGTACTTC. It specifies CARASGSRGLYEQYF.

The chain carries TRBV18 and TRBJ1-2; 7 nucleotides align to TRBD1. The CDR3 covers 15 residues. V lost 3 bases, J lost 2 bases, and 6 bases stayed unmatched. Germline V gene sequence: CDR1 KGHSH, CDR2 LQKENI. The CDR3, as DNA: TGTGCCAGCTCACCCAGGACAGGAGAGAACTATGGCTACACCTTC. As protein: CASSPRTGENYGYTF. The full variable domain, its missing parts supplied by reference TRBV18 and TRBJ1-2, is NAGVMQNPRHLVRRRGQEARLRCSPMKGHSHVYWYRQLPEEGLKFMVYLQKENIIDESGMPKERFSAEFPKEGPSILRIQQVVRGDSAAYFCASSPRTGENYGYTFGSGTRLTVV.

The rearrangement links TRBV6-5 to TRBJ2-5; D is ambiguous. Trimming shortened V by 5 bases and J by 0 bases, and 10 bases separated the two germline ends. The CDR3 is 14 amino acids. Germline loops: CDR1 MNHEY, CDR2 SVGAGI. The CDR3 loop reads CASSLGRNQETQYF. CDR3 in DNA: TGTGCCAGCAGTCTAGGACGGAACCAAGAGACCCAGTACTTC.

This chain links TRBV15 with TRBJ1-5; 10 bases fit TRBD1. The CDR3 loop spans 15 amino acids. CDR1 LNHNV and CDR2 YYDKDF come from the germline V gene (reference sequence). The V segment lost 3 bases and the J segment 4 bases; nucleotides outside the gene matches: 3. The CDR3 reads CATSSPGQGNQPQHF. CDR3 bases: TGTGCCACCAGCAGCCCGGGACAGGGGAATCAGCCCCAGCATTTT.

This clone has a handful of counts. The V gene is TRBV2, the J gene TRBJ1-2; D ambiguous. Germline V gene data show CDR1 as SNHLY and CDR2 as FYNNEI. V lost 3 bases and J lost 0, with 5 bases in between. The CDR3 spans 13 residues. CDR3 DNA: TGTGCCAGCAGTGATGAAGCTAACTATGGCTACACCTTC. It is translated as CASSDEANYGYTF. Full variable domain (remainder filled in from reference TRBV2 and TRBJ1-2): EPEVTQTPSHQVTQMGQEVILRCVPISNHLYFYWYRQILGQKVEFLVSFYNNEISEKSEIFDDQFSVERPDGSNFTLKIRSTKLEDSAMYFCASSDEANYGYTFGSGTRLTVV.

The gene calls are TRBV6-6 and TRBJ2-1; D may be TRBD1 (6 bases). The CDR3 runs to 16 residues. Germline CDR1 and CDR2: MNHNY and SVGAGI (reference sequence). Trimming took off 6 bases at V and 5 bases at J, with 20 bases between the two ends. The CDR3 loop is CASSPKQGNRDNEQFF. CDR3 sequence (DNA): TGTGCCAGCAGCCCCAAACAGGGTAATCGGGACAATGAGCAGTTCTTC.

CDR3: CASNPTGQFSYNEQFF. CDR3 nucleotides: TGTGCCAGCAACCCAACGGGGCAGTTCTCCTACAATGAGCAGTTCTTC. The chain links TRBV28 to TRBJ2-1, with D possibly being TRBD1 or TRBD2 (5 bases each). V lost 7 bases to trimming and J lost 0 bases, with 16 bases between them. The V gene's germline CDR1 is MDHEN and CDR2 SYDVKM. This CDR3 spans 16 amino acids.

The CDR3 sequence is CASRTPRGASTQYF. The CDR3 DNA follows: TGTGCCAGCAGAACCCCTAGGGGAGCGTCGACCCAGTACTTC. The chain uses TRBV7-6 and TRBJ2-5; either TRBD1 or TRBD2 may supply D (5 bases each). This CDR3 is 14 amino acids long. Trimming stripped 6 bases from V and 7 bases from J, with 18 bases between. Germline V gene sequence: CDR1 SGHVS, CDR2 FNYEAQ.

The chain carries TRBV7-2 and TRBJ1-5; unclear D gene. Germline CDR1 SGHTA, CDR2 FQGNSA. V lost 5 bases, J lost 3 bases, and 8 bases lay in between. The CDR3 runs to 13 residues. The CDR3 region has the DNA TGTGCCAGCAGCAGACAAGACAATCAGCCCCAGCATTTT. Translated, it gives CASSRQDNQPQHF.

The chain employs TRBV5-5 and TRBJ1-1; unclear D gene. The germline gives CDR1 SGHKS, CDR2 YYEKEE (reference sequence). The V gene lost 0 bases and the J gene lost 0 bases, with 9 bases spanning the gap. The CDR3 is 15 residues long. Here the CDR3 reads CASSLGRSMNTEAFF. CDR3 nucleotide sequence: TGTGCCAGCAGCTTGGGGCGCTCTATGAACACTGAAGCTTTCTTT.

As DNA, the CDR3 is TGTGCCTTGGACAGGGGGAACACTGAAGCTTTCTTT. Translation gives CALDRGNTEAFF. The V and J genes are TRBV30 and TRBJ1-1, with 9 nucleotides matching TRBD1. V was clipped by 7 bases and J by 1 base; unmatched bases: 1. The CDR3 is made up of 12 amino acids. Looked up from germline, CDR1 is GTSNPN and CDR2 is SVGIG (reference sequence).

This clone was detected only once. The rearrangement uses TRBV4-1 and TRBJ2-5, with D hard to call. The germline V and J ends were trimmed by 0 bases and 4 bases, with 0 bases remaining between them. CDR3 length: 11 amino acids. Per germline, CDR1 MGHRA and CDR2 YSYEKL. CDR3 sequence: CASSQEETQYF. In DNA form, the CDR3 reads TGCGCCAGCAGCCAAGAAGAGACCCAGTACTTC.

V gene TRBV2 combines with J gene TRBJ1-6; 9 nucleotides align to TRBD1. Germline CDR1 reads SNHLY; CDR2 reads FYNNEI. The CDR3 has 16 residues. Trimming took 5 bases from V and 12 from J; bases not matched to a gene: 14. The CDR3 sequence: CASSPGGGQGSRPLHF. In DNA, the CDR3 is TGTGCCAGCAGTCCCGGGGGGGGACAGGGTTCGCGACCCCTCCACTTT.

The chain employs TRBV6-5 and TRBJ2-1, with D maybe TRBD2 (6 bases). Per germline, CDR1 MNHEY and CDR2 SVGAGI. The V end lost 6 bases, the J end lost 12 bases, and 15 bases lay between the germline ends. The CDR3 contains 12 residues. CDR3 residues: CASRNSVRGQFF. For the CDR3, the DNA is TGTGCCAGCAGGAACTCAGTGCGGGGGCAGTTCTTC.

Remarks on this clone: The junction differs from germline at one of its ends, possibly a read error. V and J are TRBV2 and TRBJ2-5, with 7 nucleotides matching TRBD2. The CDR3 loop spans 16 amino acids. Per the germline V gene, CDR1 is SNHLY and CDR2 is FYNNEI. The CDR3 DNA sequence: TGTGCCAGCAGTGATGGGAGGTCTAGCGGTCAAGAGACCCGGTACTTC. It translates to CASSDGRSSGQETRYF.

The chain couples TRBV3-1 (or the pseudogene TRBV3-2) to TRBJ1-4; no reliable D call. V lost 1 base, J lost 0 bases, and 12 bases lay in between. CDR1 LGHDT and CDR2 YNNKEL come from the germline V gene (reference sequence). This CDR3 region has 17 residues. CDR3 sequence: CASSQASGLATNEKLFF. The CDR3 region has the DNA TGTGCCAGCAGCCAAGCTTCAGGACTTGCAACTAATGAAAAACTGTTTTTT.

The gene calls are TRBV4-1 and TRBJ1-2, with TRBD1 identical over 7 bases. The CDR3 totals 15 residues. V was pared by 1 base and J by 8 bases, with 10 bases of the junction left unmatched. Looked up from germline, CDR1 is MGHRA and CDR2 is YSYEKL. The CDR3 loop reads CASSQVHRQGGGYTF. The CDR3 region has the DNA TGCGCCAGCAGCCAAGTCCACAGACAGGGAGGAGGCTACACCTTC.

V usage is TRBV28 and J usage is TRBJ1-3; D is unresolved. Trimming shortened V by 2 bases and J by 1 base, and 9 bases separated the two germline ends. Germline V lookup: CDR1 MDHEN, CDR2 SYDVKM. This CDR3 contains 15 residues. Here the CDR3 DNA reads TGTGCCAGCAGTTTAATCGGATTTTCTGGAAACACCATATATTTT. Its protein product is CASSLIGFSGNTIYF. Full variable domain (missing parts from reference TRBV28 and TRBJ1-3): DVKVTQSSRYLVKRTGEKVFLECVQDMDHENMFWYRQDPGLGLRLIYFSYDVKMKEKGDIPEGYSVSREKKERFSLILESASTNQTSMYLCASSLIGFSGNTIYFGEGSWLTVV.

This chain uses TRBV7-9 with TRBJ2-4; tentatively, D is TRBD1 (7 bases). Germline values: CDR1 SEHNR, CDR2 FQNEAQ (reference sequence). The CDR3 extends over 17 amino acids. The germline V and J ends were trimmed by 3 bases and 8 bases, with 23 bases remaining between them. The CDR3 coding sequence is TGTGCCAGCAGCTTTACAGACAGGGAACTAGCCATGGACATTCAGTACTTC. Translated: CASSFTDRELAMDIQYF.

The chain carries TRBV19 and TRBJ2-4; D unresolved. V was clipped by 7 bases and J by 1 base, with 8 bases between them. The length of the CDR3 is 13 residues. From germline, CDR1 is LNHDA and CDR2 SQIVND (reference sequence). The DNA for the CDR3 is TGTGCCAGTATCGGCTTGGCCAAAAACATTCAGTACTTC. It codes for CASIGLAKNIQYF. Using reference TRBV19 and TRBJ2-4 for the parts outside the CDR3, the full variable domain is DGGITQSPKYLFRKEGQNVTLSCEQNLNHDAMYWYRQDPGQGLRLIYYSQIVNDFQKGDIAEGYSVSREKKESFPLTVTSAQKNPTAFYLCASIGLAKNIQYFGAGTRLSVL.

The CDR3 is CATSRDSYEQYF. The CDR3 DNA follows: TGTGCCACCAGCAGAGACTCCTACGAGCAGTACTTC. This rearrangement joins TRBV15 to TRBJ2-7; D not certain. V was cut by 0 bases and J by 0 bases, with 0 bases left in between. This CDR3 has 12 amino acids. Germline CDR1 is LNHNV and CDR2 is YYDKDF (reference sequence). The full variable domain, with the rest looked up from reference TRBV15 and TRBJ2-7, is DAMVIQNPRYQVTQFGKPVTLSCSQTLNHNVMYWYQQKSSQAPKLLFHYYDKDFNNEADTPDNFQSRRPNTSFCFLDIRSPGLGDTAMYLCATSRDSYEQYFGPGTRLTVT.

J is TRBJ2-7 and V is TRBV24-1, with TRBD1 matching over 8 bases. With 4 bases clipped from V and 10 bases from J, the junction kept 2 bases outside the gene matches. Germline loops: CDR1 KGHDR, CDR2 SFDVKD. The CDR3 length is 11 residues. In nucleotides, the CDR3 is TGTGCCACCAGTGAGGGACAGGTACAGTACTTC. Translated, it gives CATSEGQVQYF.

The genes are TRBV6-5 and TRBJ1-1; perhaps TRBD1 as D (6 bases). CDR3 length equals 14 residues. V lost 6 bases to trimming and J lost 1 base, with 12 bases between them. Germline V gives CDR1 MNHEY, CDR2 SVGAGI. The CDR3 coding sequence is TGTGCCAGCAGGCGGGACACATCGAACACTGAAGCTTTCTTT. As protein: CASRRDTSNTEAFF.

The chain joins TRBV5-1 to TRBJ2-1; TRBD2 matches at 10 bases. This CDR3 region has 15 residues. After removal of 0 bases from V and 7 bases from J, the junction contained 4 bases not matched to a gene. The germline V gene has CDR1 SGHRS and CDR2 YFSETQ. CDR3 sequence: CASSLGGSGGNEQFF. CDR3 bases: TGCGCCAGCAGCTTGGGAGGTAGCGGGGGGAATGAGCAGTTCTTC.

The J gene is TRBJ2-7, the V gene TRBV5-4; 8 bases map to TRBD2. The CDR3 is made up of 15 amino acids. Germline-derived CDR1 and CDR2 are SGHNT and YYREEE (reference sequence). Trimming took 3 bases from V and 0 from J; bases not matched to a gene: 5. The CDR3 coding sequence is TGTGCCAGCAGCTCGGGGACTAGGAGCTCCTACGAGCAGTACTTC. Encoded protein: CASSSGTRSSYEQYF.

The CDR3 loop reads CASSVGTSGNTDTQYF. CDR3 DNA sequence: TGTGCCAGCAGCGTAGGTACTAGCGGGAACACAGATACGCAGTATTTT. The rearrangement uses TRBV9 and TRBJ2-3; the match to TRBD2 covers 10 bases. Germline-derived CDR1 and CDR2 are SGDLS and YYNGEE. This CDR3 comprises 16 residues. J gave up 2 bases and V 0 bases, and 3 bases lay outside the gene matches.